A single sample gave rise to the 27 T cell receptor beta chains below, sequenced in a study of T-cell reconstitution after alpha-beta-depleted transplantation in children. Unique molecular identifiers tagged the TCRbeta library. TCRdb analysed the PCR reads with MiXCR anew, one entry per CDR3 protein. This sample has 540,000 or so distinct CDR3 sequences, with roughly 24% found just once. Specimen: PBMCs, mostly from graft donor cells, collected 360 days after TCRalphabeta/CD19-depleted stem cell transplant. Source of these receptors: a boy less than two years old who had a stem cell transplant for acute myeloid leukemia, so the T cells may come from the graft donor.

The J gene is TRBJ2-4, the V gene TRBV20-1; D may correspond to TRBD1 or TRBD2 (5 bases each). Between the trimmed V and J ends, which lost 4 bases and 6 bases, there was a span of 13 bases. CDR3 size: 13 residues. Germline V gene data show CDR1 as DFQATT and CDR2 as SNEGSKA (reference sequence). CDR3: CSANRQGRNIQYF. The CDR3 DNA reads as TGCAGTGCTAACCGGCAGGGACGAAACATTCAGTACTTC.

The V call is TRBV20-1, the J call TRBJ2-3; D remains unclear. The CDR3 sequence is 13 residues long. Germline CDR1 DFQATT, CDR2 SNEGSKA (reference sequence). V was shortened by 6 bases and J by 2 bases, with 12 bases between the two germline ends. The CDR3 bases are TGCAGTGCCCCGGACCCCCTCACAGATACGCAGTATTTT. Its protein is CSAPDPLTDTQYF.

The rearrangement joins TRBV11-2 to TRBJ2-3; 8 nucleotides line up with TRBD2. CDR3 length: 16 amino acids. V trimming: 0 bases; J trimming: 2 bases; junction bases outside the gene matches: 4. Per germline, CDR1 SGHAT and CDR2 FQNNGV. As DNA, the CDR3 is TGTGCCAGCAGCTTAGATGAGACTAGCGACACAGATACGCAGTATTTT. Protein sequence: CASSLDETSDTDTQYF.

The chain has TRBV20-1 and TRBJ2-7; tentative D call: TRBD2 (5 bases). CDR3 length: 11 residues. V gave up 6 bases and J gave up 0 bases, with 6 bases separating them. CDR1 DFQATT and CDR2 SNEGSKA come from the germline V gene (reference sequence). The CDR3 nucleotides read TGCAGTGCGGGGAGCTCCTACGAGCAGTACGTC. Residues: CSAGSSYEQYV.

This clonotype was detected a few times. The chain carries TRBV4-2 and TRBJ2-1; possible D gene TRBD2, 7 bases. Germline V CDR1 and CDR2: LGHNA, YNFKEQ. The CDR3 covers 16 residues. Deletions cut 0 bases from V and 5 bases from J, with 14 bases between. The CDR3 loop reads CASSQDVRGADNEQFF. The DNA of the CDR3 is TGTGCCAGCAGCCAAGATGTTCGGGGGGCTGACAATGAGCAGTTCTTC.

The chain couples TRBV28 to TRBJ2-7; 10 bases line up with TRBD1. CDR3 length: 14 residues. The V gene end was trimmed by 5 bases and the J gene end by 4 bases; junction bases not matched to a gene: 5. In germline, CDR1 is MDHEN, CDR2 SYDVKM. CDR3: CASSTGTGAYEQYV. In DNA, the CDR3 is TGTGCCAGCAGTACCGGGACAGGGGCGTACGAGCAGTACGTC.

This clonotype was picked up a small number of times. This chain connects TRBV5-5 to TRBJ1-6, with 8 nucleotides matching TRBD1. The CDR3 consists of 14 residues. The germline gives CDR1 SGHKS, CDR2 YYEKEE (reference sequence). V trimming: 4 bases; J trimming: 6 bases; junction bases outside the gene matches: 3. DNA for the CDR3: TGTGCCAGCAGCGTGGACAGGGTTAATTCACCCCTCCACTTT. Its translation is CASSVDRVNSPLHF.

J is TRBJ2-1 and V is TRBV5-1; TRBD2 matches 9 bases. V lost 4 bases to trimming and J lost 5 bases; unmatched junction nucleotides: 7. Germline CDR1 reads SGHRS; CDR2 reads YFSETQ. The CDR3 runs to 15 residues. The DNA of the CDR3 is TGCGCCAGCAGCCTGAGGGTAGCGGGGGACAATGAGCAGTTCTTC. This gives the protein CASSLRVAGDNEQFF.

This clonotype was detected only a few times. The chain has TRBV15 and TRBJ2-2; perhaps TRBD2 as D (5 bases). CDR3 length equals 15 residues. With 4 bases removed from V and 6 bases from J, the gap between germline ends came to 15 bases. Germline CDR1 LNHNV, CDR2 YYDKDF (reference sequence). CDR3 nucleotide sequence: TGTGCCACCAGCATCTCCAGAGGGAGTTCCGGGGAGCTGTTTTTT. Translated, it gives CATSISRGSSGELFF.

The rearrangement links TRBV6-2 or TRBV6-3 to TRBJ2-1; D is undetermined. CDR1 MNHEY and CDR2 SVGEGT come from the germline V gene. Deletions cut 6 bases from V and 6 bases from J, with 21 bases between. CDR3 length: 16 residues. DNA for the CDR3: TGTGCCAGCAGCTCCACGGCAGCAAGGTCGCTCAATGAGCAGTTCTTC. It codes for CASSSTAARSLNEQFF.

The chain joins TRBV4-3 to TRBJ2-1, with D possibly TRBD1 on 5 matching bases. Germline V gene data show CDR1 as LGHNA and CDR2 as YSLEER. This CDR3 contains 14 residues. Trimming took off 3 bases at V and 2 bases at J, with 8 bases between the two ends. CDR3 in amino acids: CASSHKGAYNEQFF. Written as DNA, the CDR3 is TGCGCCAGCAGCCATAAAGGGGCCTACAATGAGCAGTTCTTC.

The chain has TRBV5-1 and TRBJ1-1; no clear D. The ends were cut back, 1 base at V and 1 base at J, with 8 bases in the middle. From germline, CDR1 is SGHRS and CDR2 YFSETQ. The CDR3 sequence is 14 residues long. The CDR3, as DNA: TGCGCCAGCAGCTTGTCTCTGCCGAACACTGAAGCTTTCTTT. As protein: CASSLSLPNTEAFF.

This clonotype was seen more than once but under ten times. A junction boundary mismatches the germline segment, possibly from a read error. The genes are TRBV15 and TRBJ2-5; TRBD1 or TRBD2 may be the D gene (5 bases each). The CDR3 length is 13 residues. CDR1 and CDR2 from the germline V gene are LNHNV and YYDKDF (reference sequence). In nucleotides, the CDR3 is TGTGCCACCAGCGGGGGTAGAAGACTCCGAGTCCTCTTC. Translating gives CATSGGRRLRVLF.

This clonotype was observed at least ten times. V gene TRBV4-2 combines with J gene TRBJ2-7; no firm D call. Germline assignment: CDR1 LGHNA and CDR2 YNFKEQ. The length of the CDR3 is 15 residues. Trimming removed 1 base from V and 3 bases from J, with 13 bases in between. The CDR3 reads CASSQVGGFIYEQYV. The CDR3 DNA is TGTGCCAGCAGCCAAGTCGGTGGGTTCATCTACGAGCAGTACGTC.

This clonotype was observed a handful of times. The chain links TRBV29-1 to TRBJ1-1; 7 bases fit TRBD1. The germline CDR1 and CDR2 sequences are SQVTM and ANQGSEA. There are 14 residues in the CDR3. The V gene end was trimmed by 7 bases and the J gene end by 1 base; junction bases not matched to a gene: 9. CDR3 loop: CSGHRGPSNTEAFF. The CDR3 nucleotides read TGCAGCGGGCACAGGGGCCCTTCGAACACTGAAGCTTTCTTT.

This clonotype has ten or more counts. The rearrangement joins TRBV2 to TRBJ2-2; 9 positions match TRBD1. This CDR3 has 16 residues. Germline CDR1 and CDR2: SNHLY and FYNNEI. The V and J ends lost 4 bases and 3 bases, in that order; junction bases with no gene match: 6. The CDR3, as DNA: TGTGCCAGCAGTGCGTACAGGGGGCGGGACACCGGGGAGCTGTTTTTT. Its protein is CASSAYRGRDTGELFF.

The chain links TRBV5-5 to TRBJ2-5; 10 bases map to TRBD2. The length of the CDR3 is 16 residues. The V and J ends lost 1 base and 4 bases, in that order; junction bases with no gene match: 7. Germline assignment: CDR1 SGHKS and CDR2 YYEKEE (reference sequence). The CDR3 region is CASSLSASGGRETQYF. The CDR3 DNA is TGTGCCAGCAGCTTGAGCGCTAGCGGGGGAAGAGAGACCCAGTACTTC.

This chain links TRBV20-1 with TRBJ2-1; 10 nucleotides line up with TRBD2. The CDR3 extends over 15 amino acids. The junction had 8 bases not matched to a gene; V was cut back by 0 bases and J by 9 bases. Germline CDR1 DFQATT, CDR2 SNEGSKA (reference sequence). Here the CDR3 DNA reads TGCAGTGCTAGAGATGGGGAGCGGGGGGGCTCTGAGCAGTTCTTC. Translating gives CSARDGERGGSEQFF.

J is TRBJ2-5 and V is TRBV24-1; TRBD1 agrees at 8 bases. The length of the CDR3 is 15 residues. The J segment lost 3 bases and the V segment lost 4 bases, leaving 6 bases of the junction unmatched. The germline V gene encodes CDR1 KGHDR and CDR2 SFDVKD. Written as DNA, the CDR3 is TGTGCCACCAGTGACCGGGGACAGGCGAAAGAGACCCAGTACTTC. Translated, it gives CATSDRGQAKETQYF.

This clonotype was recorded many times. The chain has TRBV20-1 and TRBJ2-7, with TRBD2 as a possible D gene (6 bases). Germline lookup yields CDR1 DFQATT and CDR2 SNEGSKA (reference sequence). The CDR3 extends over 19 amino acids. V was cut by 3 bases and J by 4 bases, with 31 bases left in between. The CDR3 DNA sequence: TGCAGTGCTAGGAGTGACGGGCAATTCCCCGGAGTGACTAGTTACGAGCAGTACTTC. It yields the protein CSARSDGQFPGVTSYEQYF.

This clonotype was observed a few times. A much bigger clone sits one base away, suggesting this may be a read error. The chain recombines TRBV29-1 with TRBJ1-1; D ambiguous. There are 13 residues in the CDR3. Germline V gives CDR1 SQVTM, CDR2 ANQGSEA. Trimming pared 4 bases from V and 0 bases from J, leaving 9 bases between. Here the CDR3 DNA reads TGCAGCGTTGGAAGCAGGATGAACACTGAAGCTTTCTTT. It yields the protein CSVGSRMNTEAFF.

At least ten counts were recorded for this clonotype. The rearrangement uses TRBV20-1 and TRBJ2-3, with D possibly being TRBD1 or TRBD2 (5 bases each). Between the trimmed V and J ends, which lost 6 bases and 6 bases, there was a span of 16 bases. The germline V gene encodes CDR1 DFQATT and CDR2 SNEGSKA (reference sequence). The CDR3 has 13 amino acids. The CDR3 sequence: CSARDGRVDTQYF. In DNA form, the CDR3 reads TGCAGTGCCCGGGACGGCCGGGTGGATACGCAGTATTTT.

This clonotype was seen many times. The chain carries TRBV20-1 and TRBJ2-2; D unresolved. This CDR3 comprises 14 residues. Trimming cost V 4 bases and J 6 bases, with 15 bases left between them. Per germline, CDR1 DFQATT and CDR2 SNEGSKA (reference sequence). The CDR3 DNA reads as TGCAGTGCTAATCACCGTACACGTTCCGGGGAGCTGTTTTTT. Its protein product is CSANHRTRSGELFF.

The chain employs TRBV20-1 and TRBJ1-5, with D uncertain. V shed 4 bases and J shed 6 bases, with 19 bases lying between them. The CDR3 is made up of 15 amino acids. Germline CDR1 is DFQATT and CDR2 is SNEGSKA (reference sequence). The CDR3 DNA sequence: TGCAGTGCTAATTCAAGAGGGAATGTGAGTCAGCCCCAGCATTTT. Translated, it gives CSANSRGNVSQPQHF.

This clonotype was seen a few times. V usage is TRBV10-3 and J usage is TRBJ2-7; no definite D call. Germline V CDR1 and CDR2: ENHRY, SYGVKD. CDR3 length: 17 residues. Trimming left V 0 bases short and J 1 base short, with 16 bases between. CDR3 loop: CAISESQSHLLSYEQYV. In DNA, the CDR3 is TGTGCCATCAGTGAGTCCCAAAGCCATCTCTTATCCTACGAGCAGTACGTC.

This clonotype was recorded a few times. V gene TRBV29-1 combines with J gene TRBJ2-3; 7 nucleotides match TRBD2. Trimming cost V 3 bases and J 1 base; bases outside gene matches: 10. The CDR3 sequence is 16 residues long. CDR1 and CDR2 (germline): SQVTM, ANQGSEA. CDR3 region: CSVEIWEGRGTDTQYF. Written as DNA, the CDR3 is TGCAGCGTTGAGATTTGGGAGGGAAGGGGCACAGATACGCAGTATTTT.

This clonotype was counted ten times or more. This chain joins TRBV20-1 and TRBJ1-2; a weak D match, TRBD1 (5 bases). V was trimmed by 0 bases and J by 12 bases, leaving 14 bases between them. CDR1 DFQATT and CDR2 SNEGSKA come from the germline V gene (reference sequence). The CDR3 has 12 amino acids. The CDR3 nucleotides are TGCAGTGCTAGAGATCCAGGGACGGTACACACCTTC. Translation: CSARDPGTVHTF.